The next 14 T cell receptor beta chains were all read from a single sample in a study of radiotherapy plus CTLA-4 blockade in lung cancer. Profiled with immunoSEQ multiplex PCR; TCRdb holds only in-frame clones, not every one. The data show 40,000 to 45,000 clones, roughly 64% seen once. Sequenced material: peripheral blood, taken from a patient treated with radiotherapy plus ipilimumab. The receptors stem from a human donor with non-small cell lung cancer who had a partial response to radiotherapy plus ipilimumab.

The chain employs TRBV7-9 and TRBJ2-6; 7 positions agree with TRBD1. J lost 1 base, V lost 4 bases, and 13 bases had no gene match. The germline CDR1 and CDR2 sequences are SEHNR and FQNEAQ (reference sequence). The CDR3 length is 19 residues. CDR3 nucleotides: TGTGCCAGCAGCTCTCTTGTGGGACAGTATTCATCTGGGGCCAACGTCCTGACTTTC. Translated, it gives CASSSLVGQYSSGANVLTF.

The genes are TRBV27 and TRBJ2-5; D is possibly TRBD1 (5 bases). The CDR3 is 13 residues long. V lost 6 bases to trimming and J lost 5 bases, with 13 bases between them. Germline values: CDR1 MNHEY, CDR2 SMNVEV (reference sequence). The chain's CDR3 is CASSKSGPETQYF. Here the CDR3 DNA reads TGTGCCAGCAGCAAATCAGGGCCTGAGACCCAGTACTTC.

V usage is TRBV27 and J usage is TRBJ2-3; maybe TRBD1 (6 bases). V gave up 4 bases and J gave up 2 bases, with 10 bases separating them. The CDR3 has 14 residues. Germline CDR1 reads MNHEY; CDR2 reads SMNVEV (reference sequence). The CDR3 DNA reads TGTGCCAGCAGTTCCGACAGGTACACAGATACGCAGTATTTT. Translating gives CASSSDRYTDTQYF.

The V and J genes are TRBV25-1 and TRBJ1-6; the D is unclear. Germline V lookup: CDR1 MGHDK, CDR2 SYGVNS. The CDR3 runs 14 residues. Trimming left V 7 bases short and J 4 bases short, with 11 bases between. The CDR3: CASTEALYNSPLHF. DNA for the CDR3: TGTGCCAGCACCGAGGCCCTTTATAATTCACCCCTCCACTTT.

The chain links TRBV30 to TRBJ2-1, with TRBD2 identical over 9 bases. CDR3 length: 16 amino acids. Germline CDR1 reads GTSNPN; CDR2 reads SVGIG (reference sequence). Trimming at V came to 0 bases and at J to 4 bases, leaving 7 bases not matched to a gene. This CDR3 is CAWSVRGLAGYNEQFF. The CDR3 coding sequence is TGTGCCTGGAGTGTACGGGGTCTAGCGGGGTACAATGAGCAGTTCTTC.

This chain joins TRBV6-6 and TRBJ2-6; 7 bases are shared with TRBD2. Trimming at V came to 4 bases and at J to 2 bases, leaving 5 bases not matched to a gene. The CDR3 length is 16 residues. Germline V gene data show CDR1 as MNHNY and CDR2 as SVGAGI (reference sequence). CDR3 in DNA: TGTGCCAGCAGTTCCTCCGGGGGGACTGGGGCCAACGTCCTGACTTTC. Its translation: CASSSSGGTGANVLTF.

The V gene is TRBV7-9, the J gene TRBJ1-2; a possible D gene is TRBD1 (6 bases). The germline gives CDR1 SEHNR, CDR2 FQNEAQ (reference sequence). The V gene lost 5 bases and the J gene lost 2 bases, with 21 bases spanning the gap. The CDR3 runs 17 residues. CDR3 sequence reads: CASSRRALGQLNYGYTF. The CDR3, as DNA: TGTGCCAGCAGCAGACGCGCCCTAGGACAGTTAAACTATGGCTACACCTTC.

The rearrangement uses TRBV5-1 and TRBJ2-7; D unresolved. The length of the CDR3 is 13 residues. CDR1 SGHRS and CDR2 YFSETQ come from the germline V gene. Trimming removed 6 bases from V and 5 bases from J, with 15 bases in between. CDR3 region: CASTHSRSHEQYF. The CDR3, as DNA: TGCGCCAGCACCCACAGCAGGTCCCACGAGCAGTACTTC.

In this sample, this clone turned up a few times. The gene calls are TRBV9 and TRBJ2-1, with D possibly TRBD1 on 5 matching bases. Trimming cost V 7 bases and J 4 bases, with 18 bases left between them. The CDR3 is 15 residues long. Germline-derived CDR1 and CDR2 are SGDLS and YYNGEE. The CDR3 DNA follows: TGTGCCAGCTCACCTTACAGGACCTCATACAATGAGCAGTTCTTC. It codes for CASSPYRTSYNEQFF.

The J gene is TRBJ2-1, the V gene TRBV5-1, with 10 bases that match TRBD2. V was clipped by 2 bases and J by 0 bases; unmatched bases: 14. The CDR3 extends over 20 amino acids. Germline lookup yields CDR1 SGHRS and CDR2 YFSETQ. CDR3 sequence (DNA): TGCGCCAGCAGCTTCCCCCTCCTAGCGGGGGCCCTGAGCTCCTACAATGAGCAGTTCTTC. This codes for CASSFPLLAGALSSYNEQFF.

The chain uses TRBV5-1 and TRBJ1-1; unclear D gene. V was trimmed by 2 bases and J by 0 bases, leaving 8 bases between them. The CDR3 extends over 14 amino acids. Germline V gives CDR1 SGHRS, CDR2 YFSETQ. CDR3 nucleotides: TGCGCCAGCAGCTTAGCGGTCGTGAACACTGAAGCTTTCTTT. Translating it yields CASSLAVVNTEAFF.

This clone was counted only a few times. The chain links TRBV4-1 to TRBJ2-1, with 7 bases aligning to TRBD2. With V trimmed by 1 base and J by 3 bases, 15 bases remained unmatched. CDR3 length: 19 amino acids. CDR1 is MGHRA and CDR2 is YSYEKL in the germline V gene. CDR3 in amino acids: CASSQGSSGTSGLYNEQFF. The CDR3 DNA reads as TGCGCCAGCAGCCAAGGTTCCAGCGGGACCTCCGGGCTCTACAATGAGCAGTTCTTC.

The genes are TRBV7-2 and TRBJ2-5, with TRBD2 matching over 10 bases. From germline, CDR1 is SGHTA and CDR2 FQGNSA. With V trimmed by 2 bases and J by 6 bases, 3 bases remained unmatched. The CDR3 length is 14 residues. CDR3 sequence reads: CASSLSSGSQTQYF. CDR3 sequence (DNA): TGTGCCAGCAGCTTATCTAGCGGGAGCCAGACCCAGTACTTC.

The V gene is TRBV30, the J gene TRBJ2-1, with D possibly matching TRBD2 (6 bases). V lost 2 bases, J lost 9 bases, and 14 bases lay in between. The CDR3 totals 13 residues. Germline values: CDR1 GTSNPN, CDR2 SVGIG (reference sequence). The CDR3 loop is CAWSFHGGTEQFF. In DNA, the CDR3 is TGTGCCTGGAGTTTCCACGGGGGAACTGAGCAGTTCTTC.